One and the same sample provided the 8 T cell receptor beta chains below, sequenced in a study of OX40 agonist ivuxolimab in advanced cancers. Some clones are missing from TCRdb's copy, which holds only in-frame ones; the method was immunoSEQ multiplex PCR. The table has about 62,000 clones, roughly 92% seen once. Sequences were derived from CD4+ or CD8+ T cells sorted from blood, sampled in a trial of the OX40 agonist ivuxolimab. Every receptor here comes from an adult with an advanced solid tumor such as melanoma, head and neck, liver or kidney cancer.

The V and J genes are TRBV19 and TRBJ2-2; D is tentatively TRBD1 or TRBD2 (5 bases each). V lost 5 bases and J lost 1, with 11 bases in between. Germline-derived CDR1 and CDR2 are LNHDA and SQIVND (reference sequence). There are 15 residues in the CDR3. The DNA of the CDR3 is TGTGCCAGTAGTCTGCTGGGGGTGAACACCGGGGAGCTGTTTTTT. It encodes CASSLLGVNTGELFF.

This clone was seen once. CDR3 nucleotide sequence: TGTGCCAGCAGCTTAGAGGGGTACACCGGGGAGCTGTTTTTT. Protein product: CASSLEGYTGELFF. The J gene is TRBJ2-2, the V gene TRBV7-6, with D possibly being TRBD1 (5 bases). This CDR3 is 14 amino acids long. Germline V CDR1 and CDR2: SGHVS, FNYEAQ. V was shortened by 1 base and J by 3 bases, with 6 bases between the two germline ends.

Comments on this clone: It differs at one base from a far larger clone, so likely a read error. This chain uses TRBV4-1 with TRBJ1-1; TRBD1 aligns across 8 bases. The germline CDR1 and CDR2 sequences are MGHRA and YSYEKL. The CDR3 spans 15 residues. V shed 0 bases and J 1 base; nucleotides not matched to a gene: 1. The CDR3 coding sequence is TGCGCCAGCAGCCAAGAAGGGACAGGGAACACTGAAGCTTTCTTT. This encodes CASSQEGTGNTEAFF.

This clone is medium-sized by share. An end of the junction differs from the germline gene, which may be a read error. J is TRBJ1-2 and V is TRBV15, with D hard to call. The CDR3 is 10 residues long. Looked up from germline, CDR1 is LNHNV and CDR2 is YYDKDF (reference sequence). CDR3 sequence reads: CATSRDRAYF. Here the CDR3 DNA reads TGTGCCACCAGCAGAGATCGGGCGTACTTC.

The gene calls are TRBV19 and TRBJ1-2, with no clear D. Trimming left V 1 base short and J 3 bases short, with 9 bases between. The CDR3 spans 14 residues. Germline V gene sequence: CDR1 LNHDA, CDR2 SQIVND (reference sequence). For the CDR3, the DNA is TGTGCCAGTAGTATAGGGTCTTATCACTATGGCTACACCTTC. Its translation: CASSIGSYHYGYTF.

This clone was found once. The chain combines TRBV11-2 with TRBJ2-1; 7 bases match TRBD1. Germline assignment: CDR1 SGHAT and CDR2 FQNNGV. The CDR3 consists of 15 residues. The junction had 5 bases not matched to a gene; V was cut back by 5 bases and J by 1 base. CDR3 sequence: CASSPQGSSYNEQFF. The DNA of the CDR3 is TGTGCCAGCAGCCCACAGGGGAGTTCCTACAATGAGCAGTTCTTC.

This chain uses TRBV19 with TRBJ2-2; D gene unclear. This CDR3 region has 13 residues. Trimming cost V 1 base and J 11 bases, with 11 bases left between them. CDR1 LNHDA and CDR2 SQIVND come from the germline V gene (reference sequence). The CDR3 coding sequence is TGTGCCAGTAGTATAGCGTCGACGGGCGAGCTGTTTTTT. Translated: CASSIASTGELFF.

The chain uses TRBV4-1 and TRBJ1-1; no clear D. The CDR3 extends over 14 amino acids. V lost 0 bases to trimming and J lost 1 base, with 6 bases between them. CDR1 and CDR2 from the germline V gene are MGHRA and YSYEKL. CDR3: CASSQDSGNTEAFF. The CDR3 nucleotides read TGCGCCAGCAGCCAAGATAGCGGGAACACTGAAGCTTTCTTT.